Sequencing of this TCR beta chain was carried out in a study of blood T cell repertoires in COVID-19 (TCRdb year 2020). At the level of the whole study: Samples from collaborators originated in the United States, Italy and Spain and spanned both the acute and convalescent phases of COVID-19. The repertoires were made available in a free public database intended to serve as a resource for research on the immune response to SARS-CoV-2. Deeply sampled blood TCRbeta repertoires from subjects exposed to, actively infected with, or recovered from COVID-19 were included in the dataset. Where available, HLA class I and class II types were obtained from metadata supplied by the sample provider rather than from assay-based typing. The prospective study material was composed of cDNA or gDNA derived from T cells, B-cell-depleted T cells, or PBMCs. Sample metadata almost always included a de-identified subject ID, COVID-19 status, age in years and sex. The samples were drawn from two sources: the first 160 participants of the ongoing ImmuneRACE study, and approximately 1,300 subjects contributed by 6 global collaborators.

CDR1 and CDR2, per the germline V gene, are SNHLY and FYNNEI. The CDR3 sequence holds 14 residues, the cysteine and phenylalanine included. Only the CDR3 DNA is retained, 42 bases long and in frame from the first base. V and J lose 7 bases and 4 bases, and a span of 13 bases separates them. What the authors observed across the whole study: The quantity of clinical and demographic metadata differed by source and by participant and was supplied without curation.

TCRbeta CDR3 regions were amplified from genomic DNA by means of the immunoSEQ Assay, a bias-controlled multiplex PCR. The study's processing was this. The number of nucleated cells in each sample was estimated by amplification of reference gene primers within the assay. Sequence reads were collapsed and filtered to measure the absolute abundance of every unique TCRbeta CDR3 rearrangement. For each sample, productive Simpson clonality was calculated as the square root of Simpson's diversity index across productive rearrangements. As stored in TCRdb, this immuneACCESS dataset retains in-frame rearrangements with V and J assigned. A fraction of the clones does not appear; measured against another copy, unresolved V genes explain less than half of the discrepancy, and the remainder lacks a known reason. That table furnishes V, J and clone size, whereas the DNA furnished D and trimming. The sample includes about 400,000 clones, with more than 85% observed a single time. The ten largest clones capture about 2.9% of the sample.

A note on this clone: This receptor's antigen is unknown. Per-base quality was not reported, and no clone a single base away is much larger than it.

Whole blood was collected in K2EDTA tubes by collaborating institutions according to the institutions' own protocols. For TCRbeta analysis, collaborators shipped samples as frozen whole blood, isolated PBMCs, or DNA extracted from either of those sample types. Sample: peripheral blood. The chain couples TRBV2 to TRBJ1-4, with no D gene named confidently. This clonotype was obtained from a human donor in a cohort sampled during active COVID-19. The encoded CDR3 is CASNNDMGNEKLFF. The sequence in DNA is TGTGCCAGCAATAACGACATGGGTAATGAAAAACTGTTTTTT.